The 17 T cell receptor beta chains below come from one sample, sequenced in a study of circulating CD8 cells and anti-PD-1 response in melanoma. From live CD3+CD8+TCRalphabeta+ cells, four PD-1 and/or TIGIT subsets were sorted. TCR libraries were prepared from roughly 14 ng of total RNA with the QIAseq Immune Repertoire TCR panel. Using its own MiXCR run on the reads, TCRdb lists one record per CDR3 protein. The sample holds about 440 distinct CDR3 sequences, about 15% seen once. The input for sequencing was CD8+ T cells from PBMCs, taken at baseline or after one month of anti-PD-1 therapy (not recorded which). The receptors shown here come from a human donor with melanoma. The donor label of this sample is uncertain. Some clones in this sample may be carry-over from other donors' samples.

The J gene is TRBJ2-3, the V gene TRBV18; 7 nucleotides line up with TRBD2. CDR1 is KGHSH and CDR2 is LQKENI in the germline V gene. J lost 1 base, V lost 2 bases, and 15 bases had no gene match. CDR3 length: 19 amino acids. The CDR3 sequence is CASSPGYERGPMGTDTQYF. The DNA of the CDR3 is TGTGCCAGCTCACCAGGATACGAGCGGGGCCCGATGGGCACAGATACGCAGTATTTT.

By frequency in the sample, this clonotype is medium-sized. The chain carries TRBV7-2 and TRBJ2-5, with 7 bases lining up with TRBD1. The CDR3 spans 14 residues. Germline V gene sequence: CDR1 SGHTA, CDR2 FQGNSA. The ends lost 1 base at V and 5 bases at J; junction bases unmatched: 4. DNA for the CDR3: TGTGCCAGCAGCTTAGGTAGCAGGGGGGAGACCCAGTACTTC. Its protein product is CASSLGSRGETQYF.

Within the sample, this clonotype is medium-sized. This chain links TRBV9 with TRBJ2-1, with 15 positions matching TRBD2. Germline lookup yields CDR1 SGDLS and CDR2 YYNGEE. The V and J ends lost 3 bases and 3 bases, in that order; junction bases with no gene match: 10. The CDR3 has 19 residues. The CDR3 nucleotides are TGTGCCAGCAGCGCCCCGGGACTAGCGGGGGGTAAGGGCTACAATGAGCAGTTCTTC. Its translation is CASSAPGLAGGKGYNEQFF.

This clonotype is categorized as hyperexpanded (1% or more). The rearrangement links TRBV11-2 to TRBJ1-1; D uncertain. Trimming cost V 1 base and J 1 base, with 10 bases left between them. Per the germline V gene, CDR1 is SGHAT and CDR2 is FQNNGV. CDR3 length equals 15 residues. CDR3 sequence reads: CASSLAALGNTEAFF. CDR3 DNA sequence: TGTGCCAGCAGCTTAGCAGCGTTGGGGAACACTGAAGCTTTCTTT.

This clonotype ranks as large (0.1 to 1%). The chain has TRBV25-1 and TRBJ2-5, with D perhaps TRBD1 (6 bases). Between the trimmed V and J ends, which lost 5 bases and 2 bases, there was a span of 15 bases. The CDR3 contains 15 residues. Germline values: CDR1 MGHDK, CDR2 SYGVNS. The CDR3 spells CASSPSRGGQETQYF. CDR3 coding DNA: TGTGCCAGCAGTCCCTCTCGAGGGGGACAAGAGACCCAGTACTTC.

V and J are TRBV27 and TRBJ2-1, with 7 bases lining up with TRBD1. Germline-derived CDR1 and CDR2 are MNHEY and SMNVEV (reference sequence). The CDR3 is 14 amino acids. Trimming removed 3 bases from V and 5 bases from J; junction bases left unmatched: 4. The CDR3 is CASSFRDRDNEQFF. The CDR3 DNA reads as TGTGCCAGCAGTTTCCGGGACAGAGACAATGAGCAGTTCTTC.

In its sample, this clonotype was seen a few times. V and J are TRBV20-1 and TRBJ2-2, with TRBD2 matching over 9 bases. Germline lookup yields CDR1 DFQATT and CDR2 SNEGSKA (reference sequence). The junction had 5 bases not matched to a gene; V was cut back by 0 bases and J by 3 bases. The CDR3 has 16 residues. The CDR3 loop is CSARDGTSRDTGELFF. CDR3 nucleotide sequence: TGCAGTGCTAGAGACGGGACTAGCAGAGACACCGGGGAGCTGTTTTTT.

This chain links TRBV19 with TRBJ1-2; TRBD1 matches 8 bases. The CDR3 has 13 residues. Per the germline V gene, CDR1 is LNHDA and CDR2 is SQIVND (reference sequence). Losses at the gene ends were 6 bases for V and 8 bases for J; bases not matched to a gene: 8. The CDR3 protein is CASSLQGAGGYTF. The CDR3 nucleotides read TGTGCCAGTAGCCTCCAGGGGGCTGGGGGCTACACCTTC. Supplemented by reference TRBV19 and TRBJ1-2, the full variable domain reads DGGITQSPKYLFRKEGQNVTLSCEQNLNHDAMYWYRQDPGQGLRLIYYSQIVNDFQKGDIAEGYSVSREKKESFPLTVTSAQKNPTAFYLCASSLQGAGGYTFGSGTRLTVV.

Within the sample, this clonotype is medium-sized. The chain couples TRBV9 to TRBJ2-2; D may be TRBD2 (5 bases). The V gene's germline CDR1 is SGDLS and CDR2 YYNGEE. The V end lost 2 bases, the J end lost 7 bases, and 12 bases lay between the germline ends. This CDR3 spans 14 amino acids. CDR3 DNA: TGTGCCAGCAGCGTGGCCAGCGGTGGCGGGGAGCTGTTTTTT. Protein: CASSVASGGGELFF. Looking up the rest from reference TRBV9 and TRBJ2-2 gives the full variable domain: DSGVTQTPKHLITATGQRVTLRCSPRSGDLSVYWYQQSLDQGLQFLIQYYNGEERAKGNILERFSAQQFPDLHSELNLSSLELGDSALYFCASSVASGGGELFFGEGSRLTVL.

This clonotype was seen only once. Just one base apart from a much larger clone, this may be a read error. The V gene is TRBV20-1, the J gene TRBJ2-7, with TRBD1 matching over 9 bases. Trimming cost V 5 bases and J 9 bases; bases outside gene matches: 17. The CDR3 covers 15 residues. Germline lookup yields CDR1 DFQATT and CDR2 SNEGSKA (reference sequence). This CDR3 reads CSAQEGTGRILGQYF. CDR3 nucleotides: TGCAGTGCTCAGGAGGGGACAGGGCGAATCTTAGGGCAGTACTTC.

This clonotype is large (0.1 to 1%) by share. The chain is built from TRBV11-2 and TRBJ2-3, with TRBD2 matching over 10 bases. V shed 5 bases and J 0 bases; nucleotides not matched to a gene: 2. Germline V CDR1 and CDR2: SGHAT, FQNNGV. The CDR3 totals 15 residues. CDR3 nucleotide sequence: TGTGCCAGCAGCCGGACTAGCGGTAGCACAGATACGCAGTATTTT. It encodes CASSRTSGSTDTQYF. Based on the CDR3 plus reference TRBV11-2 and TRBJ2-3, the full variable domain is EAGVAQSPRYKIIEKRQSVAFWCNPISGHATLYWYQQILGQGPKLLIQFQNNGVVDDSQLPKDRFSAERLKGVDSTLKIQPAKLEDSAVYLCASSRTSGSTDTQYFGPGTRLTVL.

This clonotype is large. The CDR3 reads CASSAPGGTNNEQFF. As DNA, the CDR3 is TGTGCCAGTAGTGCCCCAGGGGGCACCAACAATGAGCAGTTCTTC. J is TRBJ2-1 and V is TRBV5-5; 8 nucleotides line up with TRBD1. Trimming at V came to 8 bases and at J to 5 bases, leaving 12 bases not matched to a gene. Per the germline V gene, CDR1 is SGHKS and CDR2 is YYEKEE (reference sequence). The CDR3 has 15 residues.

By share, this clonotype counts as large (0.1 to 1%). V and J are TRBV20-1 and TRBJ2-7, with 7 bases aligning to TRBD2. V gave up 0 bases and J gave up 2 bases; unmatched junction bases: 4. CDR3 length equals 14 residues. Germline loops: CDR1 DFQATT, CDR2 SNEGSKA (reference sequence). This chain's CDR3 is CSARELAEPYEQYF. The CDR3 DNA follows: TGCAGTGCTAGAGAGCTAGCGGAACCCTACGAGCAGTACTTC.

Concerning this clonotype: Because it lacks the conserved phenylalanine or tryptophan at the end, this CDR3 is likely a read error. The V and J genes are TRBV20-1 and TRBJ2-7; D is possibly TRBD1 or TRBD2 (5 bases each). This CDR3 comprises 14 residues. The germline CDR1 and CDR2 sequences are DFQATT and SNEGSKA (reference sequence). The DNA for the CDR3 is TGCGGTGCTAGTAAGGGACCTATATCCTACGAGCAGTACCTC. This encodes CGASKGPISYEQYL.

Turning to this clonotype: It may be a read error: a sequence one base away is much more abundant. V and J are TRBV4-1 and TRBJ2-1; 7 bases agree with TRBD2. The germline gives CDR1 MGHRA, CDR2 YSYEKL. This CDR3 spans 15 amino acids. J was trimmed by 4 bases and V by 4 bases; bases with no gene match: 7. The CDR3 reads CASSRLDGGYNEQFF. CDR3 nucleotide sequence: TGCGCCAGCAGCCGTCTGGACGGGGGGTACAATGAGCAGTTCTTC.

This clonotype turned up a few times. The chain employs TRBV18 and TRBJ2-5, with D possibly TRBD1 on 6 matching bases. The germline V and J ends were trimmed by 1 base and 1 base, with 13 bases remaining between them. The CDR3 contains 16 residues. CDR1 is KGHSH, CDR2 LQKENI, per germline. CDR3 residues: CASSPRAEGVQETQYF. Here the CDR3 DNA reads TGTGCCAGCTCACCACGTGCAGAGGGGGTCCAAGAGACCCAGTACTTC.

This sequence joins TRBV27 and TRBJ1-1; maybe TRBD1 (5 bases). V lost 3 bases, J lost 1 base, and 9 bases lay in between. The CDR3 contains 14 residues. CDR1 is MNHEY, CDR2 SMNVEV, per germline (reference sequence). The CDR3 DNA is TGTGCCAGCAGTTTTTTAGGGGAGAACACTGAAGCTTTCTTT. Amino acid sequence: CASSFLGENTEAFF.